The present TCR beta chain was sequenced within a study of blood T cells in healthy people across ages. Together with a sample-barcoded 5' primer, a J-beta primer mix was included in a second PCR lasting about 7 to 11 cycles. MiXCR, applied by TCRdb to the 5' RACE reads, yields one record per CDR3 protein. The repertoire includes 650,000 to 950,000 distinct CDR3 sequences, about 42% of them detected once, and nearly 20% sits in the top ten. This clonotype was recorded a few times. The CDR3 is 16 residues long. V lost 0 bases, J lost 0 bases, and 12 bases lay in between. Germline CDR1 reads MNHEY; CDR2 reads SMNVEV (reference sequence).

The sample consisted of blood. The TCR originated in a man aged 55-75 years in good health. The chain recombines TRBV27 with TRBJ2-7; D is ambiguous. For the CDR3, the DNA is TGTGCCAGCAGTTTATCGTTTACAGCCCGCTCCTACGAGCAGTACTTC. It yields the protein CASSLSFTARSYEQYF.